This T cell receptor (beta chain) was sequenced for a study of cytomegalovirus exposure and HLA in healthy donors. Notes on the study in general: It was only CMV serostatus that was available as immune exposure information. Productive status was seen about 87% or about 30% of the time for most TCR beta V segments in an earlier analysis. Several V segments, TRBV6-2 and TRBV6-3 among them, could not be told apart and were dropped.

Of note for this clone: Its specificity is unknown.

With 60 Vbeta and 13 Jbeta primers, the PCR was carried out. Repertoires were generated with immunoSEQ multiplex PCR, while TCRdb's copy carries only in-frame clones and drops some. The sample includes roughly 120,000 clones, about four fifths seen only once; the top ten take 2% to 2.5%. At the time of sampling, donors were nominally healthy, though unrecorded immune exposures were likely. Germline V CDR1 and CDR2: SGHAT, FQDESV (reference sequence). This CDR3 spans 16 amino acids. V gave up 7 bases and J gave up 1 base; unmatched junction bases: 11. This TCR derives from a woman between 40 and 55 years old in good health and CMV-seronegative. This chain joins TRBV11-1 and TRBJ2-5; 8 bases are shared with TRBD2. The sequencing sample was made of PBMCs. The CDR3 region is CASTAGAGGSQETQYF. The DNA for the CDR3 is TGTGCCAGCACCGCAGGGGCGGGGGGATCCCAAGAGACCCAGTACTTC.